The 20 T cell receptor beta chains listed next were all sequenced from one sample in a study of blood T cells in healthy people across ages. Next came a second PCR, run for about 6 to 11 cycles, which used a sample-barcoded 5' primer along with a J-beta primer mix. TCRdb re-derived calls from the 5' RACE reads in MiXCR, one entry per CDR3 protein. Counted here are about 780,000 distinct CDR3 sequences, around 45% occurring once; the ten biggest clones make up about a sixth. The sample comprised blood. The receptor set was obtained from an older man in good health.

V is TRBV25-1 and J is TRBJ2-5, with 7 bases aligning to TRBD2. The CDR3 has 17 residues. The germline CDR1 and CDR2 sequences are MGHDK and SYGVNS. V gave up 1 base and J gave up 11 bases; unmatched junction bases: 19. CDR3 in DNA: TGTGCCAGCAGTGAATTAGCCAGCGGGAAGATGGCAGATGAGCAGTACTTC. It is translated as CASSELASGKMADEQYF.

V usage is TRBV10-3 and J usage is TRBJ1-6, with a weak D call TRBD1 (5 bases). This CDR3 has 15 residues. The ends were cut back, 5 bases at V and 11 bases at J, with 19 bases in the middle. Germline V CDR1 and CDR2: ENHRY, SYGVKD. CDR3 DNA: TGTGCCATCAGTAGAGCGGGGCAGGGCACGACACCCCTCCACTTT. Encoded protein: CAISRAGQGTTPLHF.

This clonotype was recorded a few times. The gene calls are TRBV13 and TRBJ2-5, with 13 nucleotides matching TRBD2. This CDR3 region has 18 residues. CDR1 is PRHDT and CDR2 is FYEKMQ in the germline V gene (reference sequence). J was trimmed by 1 base and V by 5 bases; bases with no gene match: 10. The CDR3 bases are TGTGCCAGCAGCCATACCGGGACTAGCGGGGAAAGCCAAGAGACCCAGTACTTC. It specifies CASSHTGTSGESQETQYF.

This clonotype appeared a few times. The chain couples TRBV3-1 to TRBJ2-1; a weak D match, TRBD2 (5 bases). The CDR3 is 16 residues long. Trimming stripped 5 bases from V and 8 bases from J, with 22 bases between. CDR1 and CDR2 (germline): LGHDT, YNNKEL (reference sequence). Here the CDR3 reads CASSARLASGSYEQFF. In nucleotides, the CDR3 is TGTGCCAGCAGCGCACGCCTGGCTAGTGGGAGCTATGAGCAGTTCTTC.

This rearrangement joins TRBV12-3 or TRBV12-4 to TRBJ2-2; D call uncertain. The CDR3 contains 13 residues. The V and J ends lost 6 bases and 4 bases respectively, with 9 bases between them. For the CDR3, the DNA is TGTGCCAGCAGCCGAGACACCACCGGGGAGCTGTTTTTT. Residues: CASSRDTTGELFF.

This clonotype was detected only once. J is TRBJ2-3 and V is TRBV7-9; 10 bases line up with TRBD2. CDR1 and CDR2 from the germline V gene are SEHNR and FQNEAQ (reference sequence). The CDR3 is 16 residues long. With V trimmed by 5 bases and J by 4 bases, 9 bases remained unmatched. CDR3 bases: TGTGCCAGCAGCCCCCAACTAGCGGGAACGCCAGATACGCAGTATTTT. Translation: CASSPQLAGTPDTQYF.

Only a few counts were recorded for this clonotype. The chain couples TRBV28 to TRBJ2-2, with D maybe TRBD2 (6 bases). The CDR3 spans 17 residues. Between the trimmed V and J ends, which lost 7 bases and 1 base, there was a span of 19 bases. The germline V gene encodes CDR1 MDHEN and CDR2 SYDVKM. The CDR3 DNA reads TGTGCCAGCAAAGCCCCCCTGGGGGGAAAGAACACCGGGGAGCTGTTTTTT. Its protein product is CASKAPLGGKNTGELFF. The complete variable domain, with remaining parts taken from reference TRBV28 and TRBJ2-2, reads DVKVTQSSRYLVKRTGEKVFLECVQDMDHENMFWYRQDPGLGLRLIYFSYDVKMKEKGDIPEGYSVSREKKERFSLILESASTNQTSMYLCASKAPLGGKNTGELFFGEGSRLTVL.

V and J are TRBV3-1 and TRBJ2-7; the D is unclear. Trimming removed 3 bases from V and 0 bases from J, with 9 bases in between. CDR3 length: 14 residues. Germline V lookup: CDR1 LGHDT, CDR2 YNNKEL (reference sequence). CDR3 in DNA: TGTGCCAGCAGCCACCATTTCGTCTCCTACGAGCAGTACTTC. Encoded protein: CASSHHFVSYEQYF.

This chain links TRBV14 with TRBJ2-1, with D uncertain. The CDR3 spans 15 residues. Per germline, CDR1 SGHDN and CDR2 FVKESK. Trimming removed 1 base from V and 3 bases from J, with 10 bases in between. The CDR3 here is CASSQGSLGYNEQFF. The DNA of the CDR3 is TGTGCCAGCAGCCAAGGGTCGCTAGGCTACAATGAGCAGTTCTTC.

Concerning this clonotype: Its ends do not fully match the called genes, so a read error is possible. The chain joins TRBV29-1 to TRBJ2-3, with TRBD1 identical over 7 bases. CDR1 SQVTM and CDR2 ANQGSEA come from the germline V gene. The CDR3 covers 13 residues. CDR3 DNA: TGCAGCACAGACAGGGCTAGCACAGATACGCTGTATTTT. Amino acids: CSTDRASTDTLYF.

This clonotype was seen a single time. The V and J genes are TRBV27 and TRBJ2-7; no clear D. CDR3 size: 14 residues. V was cut by 5 bases and J by 10 bases, with 21 bases left in between. The germline gives CDR1 MNHEY, CDR2 SMNVEV (reference sequence). In DNA form, the CDR3 reads TGTGCCAGCAGTGTGGGTCCCAAGCAAGAGGCCCAGTACTTC. It is translated as CASSVGPKQEAQYF.

V gene TRBV12-3 or TRBV12-4 combines with J gene TRBJ2-1, with TRBD1 matching 7 bases. V shed 5 bases and J 9 bases; nucleotides not matched to a gene: 10. The CDR3 consists of 14 residues. CDR3 sequence reads: CASSPTTGSVEQFF. Written as DNA, the CDR3 is TGTGCCAGCAGTCCGACGACAGGGTCGGTTGAGCAGTTCTTC.

The chain joins TRBV14 to TRBJ2-7; the match to TRBD2 covers 7 bases. V was pared by 1 base and J by 0 bases, with 6 bases of the junction left unmatched. The CDR3 runs 16 residues. CDR1 is SGHDN and CDR2 is FVKESK in the germline V gene. The CDR3 sequence is CASSQGALAFSYEQYF. The CDR3 nucleotides are TGTGCCAGCAGCCAAGGAGCACTAGCGTTCTCCTACGAGCAGTACTTC.

V and J are TRBV10-3 and TRBJ2-7, with D uncertain. The CDR3 has 13 amino acids. Germline lookup yields CDR1 ENHRY and CDR2 SYGVKD. Trimming removed 10 bases from V and 2 bases from J, with 15 bases in between. For the CDR3, the DNA is TGTGCCAGCTGGGTAGGTCAGCCCTACGAGCAGTACTTC. Amino acids: CASWVGQPYEQYF.

This clonotype has only a few counts. The V and J genes are TRBV3-1 and TRBJ2-1; TRBD2 matches at 7 bases. Trimming removed 3 bases from V and 1 base from J; junction bases left unmatched: 3. Germline loops: CDR1 LGHDT, CDR2 YNNKEL (reference sequence). This CDR3 contains 15 residues. This CDR3 is CASSQYSGSYNEQFF. For the CDR3, the DNA is TGTGCCAGCAGCCAGTATAGCGGGTCCTACAATGAGCAGTTCTTC.

Concerning this clonotype: Its ends do not fully match the called genes, so a read error is possible. The chain employs TRBV6-2 or TRBV6-3 and TRBJ2-7, with TRBD2 matching over 9 bases. The CDR3 has 17 residues. Germline lookup yields CDR1 MNHEY and CDR2 SVGEGT. The CDR3 DNA reads TGTGCCAGCAGCCGACACGCGACTAGCGGAATCACCTACGGGCAGTACTTC. The encoded protein is CASSRHATSGITYGQYF.

Comments on this clonotype: Sequence at one end of the junction differs from germline and may be a read error. This chain uses TRBV12-3 or TRBV12-4 with TRBJ1-1; D unresolved. This CDR3 spans 14 amino acids. The CDR3 DNA follows: TGTACCAGCAGCTTACTCCGGGCGAACACTGAAGCTTTCTTT. This codes for CTSSLLRANTEAFF.

This chain joins TRBV18 and TRBJ2-3, with TRBD2 matching 10 bases. Looked up from germline, CDR1 is KGHSH and CDR2 is LQKENI. This CDR3 contains 17 residues. Trimming cost V 10 bases and J 4 bases; bases outside gene matches: 17. CDR3: CATPPTPSGSISDTQYF. In nucleotides, the CDR3 is TGTGCCACTCCGCCGACCCCTAGCGGGAGTATCTCAGATACGCAGTATTTT.

The V and J genes are TRBV7-9 and TRBJ1-1; a possible D gene is TRBD1 (5 bases). Germline V gives CDR1 SEHNR, CDR2 FQNEAQ (reference sequence). CDR3 length: 14 amino acids. Trimming took off 4 bases at V and 6 bases at J, with 15 bases between the two ends. The CDR3 loop reads CASSSAGLRPEAFF. DNA of the CDR3: TGTGCCAGCAGCTCAGCGGGGCTCAGGCCTGAAGCTTTCTTT.

The chain uses TRBV12-3 or TRBV12-4 and TRBJ2-5, with 10 bases identical to TRBD2. J was trimmed by 5 bases and V by 5 bases; bases with no gene match: 8. The CDR3 has 15 residues. CDR3 in DNA: TGTGCCAGCAGTGCCTCTAGCGGGAGAGGCGAGACCCAGTACTTC. It specifies CASSASSGRGETQYF.